This T cell receptor beta chain stems from a study of control samples from healthy donors and cancer patients. The table came from immunoSEQ multiplex PCR; TCRdb's copy has only in-frame clones and leaves some out. The sample holds 100,000 to 150,000 clones, roughly 90% seen once. The CDR3 runs to 16 residues. CDR1 SGHDT and CDR2 YYEEEE come from the germline V gene. The germline V and J ends were trimmed by 0 bases and 0 bases, with 10 bases remaining between them. The sample was PBMCs. The V and J genes are TRBV5-6 and TRBJ2-1; D not certain. The receptor was isolated from a man aged 45-60 years with head and neck cancer. The CDR3 bases are TGTGCCAGCAGCTTGGCCGAGCGCAGCTCCTACAATGAGCAGTTCTTC. It specifies CASSLAERSSYNEQFF.